This T cell receptor beta chain was retrieved from a study of shared clonotypes between healthy human individuals. As concerns this clone: Its matching antigen is unknown. Different DNA sequences within this sample yield the same CDR3.

Researchers partitioned CD4+ cells into CD45RA+ naive and CD45RA-negative memory subsets. Sorted-subset replicate PCR reactions were performed with approximately 190 ng DNA, corresponding to tens of thousands of T cell genomes. The protocol was immunoSEQ multiplex PCR, while the TCRdb copy is restricted to in-frame clones and leaves out a portion. The table has approximately 2.5 million clones, approximately 90% seen once. Study-level points and caveats: Sampling involved blood alone; tissue repertoires likely differ.

CDR1 is LNHDA, CDR2 SQIVND, per germline (reference sequence). V dropped 4 bases and J dropped 4 bases, with 5 bases sitting between them. CDR3 length: 12 residues. This chain uses TRBV19 with TRBJ1-3; D uncertain. This TCR was sampled from a man between 18 and 29 years old in good health. Sequenced input: naive CD4+ T cells sorted from blood. Subset defined: CD45RA+ positively selected. As DNA, the CDR3 is TGTGCCAGTAGTACGACAGGAAACACCATATATTTT. Protein product: CASSTTGNTIYF.